The source of this T cell receptor beta chain is a study of cytomegalovirus exposure and HLA in healthy donors. Per the germline V gene, CDR1 is SGHRS and CDR2 is YFSETQ. J gave up 4 bases and V 4 bases, and 12 bases lay outside the gene matches. The CDR3 runs to 17 residues. About this clone itself: Its antigen is not identified.

13 Jbeta primers and 60 Vbeta primers were used for the PCR. TCRdb's copy holds only in-frame clones and misses some; the assay was immunoSEQ multiplex PCR. This sample's table reports about 190,000 clones. Findings and limits, study-wide: In a later analysis, CMV-associated beta chains were mostly HLA-associated, it appeared.

The chain combines TRBV5-1 with TRBJ2-2; 8 bases align to TRBD1. The material sequenced was PBMCs. The source is a man aged 25 to 45 in good health and CMV-seronegative. The CDR3 bases are TGCGCCAGCAGCCTAGGGACAGGACTATCTTCCACCGGGGAGCTGTTTTTT. Translation: CASSLGTGLSSTGELFF.